This TCR beta chain was captured by sequencing in a study of regulatory T cells in long-lasting Graves disease. Turning to the study itself: Those with persistent Graves' disease had received antithyroid drugs for over 5 years with positive TSH receptor antibodies. Overall study results and limits: Persistent disease favored TRBV28, TRBJ1-2 and TRBJ2-5. Fewer public clonotypes were shared by new patients (under 1,000) than by persistent patients (roughly 2,600). TCR diversity was lower in persistent Graves' patients than in newly diagnosed ones.

The time point denotes: persistent/refractory GD, antithyroid drugs over 5 years with positive TRAb. PBMC-extracted RNA yielded the TCR library. The TCR beta library used iRepertoire HTBI primers with Arm-PCR amplification of CDR3. TCRdb reprocessed the multiplex PCR reads with MiXCR, giving one entry per CDR3 protein. In the table there are roughly 490,000 distinct CDR3 sequences, 20% to 25% of which are singletons. This clonotype was seen at least ten times. The antigen is unknown. One end of the junction fails to match germline, which may point to a read error. The CDR3 is 14 amino acids. Germline V gene data show CDR1 as SGHRS and CDR2 as YFSETQ.

This rearrangement joins TRBV5-1 to TRBJ1-4; D gene uncertain. Sample: peripheral blood mononuclear cells (PBMCs), taken when the disease was refractory, from a patient treated with antithyroid drugs. The receptor was isolated from a female donor with Graves disease. This CDR3 reads CASSLGITNEKLFF. The CDR3 DNA sequence: TGTGCCAGCAGCTTAGGTATAACTAATGAAAAACTGTTTTTT.